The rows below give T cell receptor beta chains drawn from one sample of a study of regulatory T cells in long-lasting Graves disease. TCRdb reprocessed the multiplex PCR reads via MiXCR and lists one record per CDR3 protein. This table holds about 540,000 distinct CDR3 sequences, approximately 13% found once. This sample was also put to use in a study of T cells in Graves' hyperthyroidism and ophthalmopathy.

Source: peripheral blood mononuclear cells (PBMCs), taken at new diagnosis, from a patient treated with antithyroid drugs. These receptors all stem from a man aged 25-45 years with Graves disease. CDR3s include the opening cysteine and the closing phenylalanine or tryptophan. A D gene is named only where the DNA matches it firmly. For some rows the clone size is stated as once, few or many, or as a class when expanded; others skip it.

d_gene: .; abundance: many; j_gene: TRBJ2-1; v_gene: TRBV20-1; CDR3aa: CSARDRISNNEQFF; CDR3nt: TGCAGTGCTAGAGATAGGATTTCCAACAATGAGCAGTTCTTC
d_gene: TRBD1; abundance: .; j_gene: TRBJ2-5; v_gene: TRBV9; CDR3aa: CASSVRSGQGAGKTQYF; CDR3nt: TGTGCCAGCAGCGTTCGATCGGGACAGGGGGCGGGAAAGACCCAGTACTTC
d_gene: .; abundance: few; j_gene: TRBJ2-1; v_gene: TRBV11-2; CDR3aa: CASSPPGVRTNNEQFF; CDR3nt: TGTGCCAGCAGCCCCCCGGGGGTTCGAACGAACAATGAGCAGTTCTTC
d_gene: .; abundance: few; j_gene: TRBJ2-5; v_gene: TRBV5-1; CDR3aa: CASSLARRLQETQYF; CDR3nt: TGCGCCAGCAGCTTGGCCCGACGGCTCCAAGAGACCCAGTACTTC
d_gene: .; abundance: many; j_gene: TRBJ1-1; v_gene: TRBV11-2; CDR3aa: CASSPGLINTEAFF; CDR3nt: TGTGCCAGCAGTCCTGGTTTGATTAACACTGAAGCTTTCTTT
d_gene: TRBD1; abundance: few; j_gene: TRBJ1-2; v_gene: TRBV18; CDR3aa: CASSPNTGDYGYTF; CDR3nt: TGTGCCAGCTCACCAAATACAGGGGACTATGGCTACACCTTC
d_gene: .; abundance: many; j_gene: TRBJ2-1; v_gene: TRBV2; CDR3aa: CASGGTTDNEQFF; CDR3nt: TGTGCCAGCGGGGGGACGACCGACAATGAGCAGTTCTTC
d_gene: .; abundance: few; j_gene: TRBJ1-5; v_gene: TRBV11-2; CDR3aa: CASSYLRSQPQHF; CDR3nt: TGTGCCAGCAGTTACCTCCGCTCTCAGCCCCAGCATTTT
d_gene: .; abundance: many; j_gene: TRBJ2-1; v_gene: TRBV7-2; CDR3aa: CASSASQVNEQFF; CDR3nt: TGTGCCAGCAGCGCCTCGCAAGTGAATGAGCAGTTCTTC
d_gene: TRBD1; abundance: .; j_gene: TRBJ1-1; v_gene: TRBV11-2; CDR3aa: CASSINRGMNTEAFF; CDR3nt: TGTGCCAGCAGCATAAACAGGGGGATGAACACTGAAGCTTTCTTT
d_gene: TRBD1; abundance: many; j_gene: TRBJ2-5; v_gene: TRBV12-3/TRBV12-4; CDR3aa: CASSQPGGGDGQETQYF; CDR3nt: TGTGCCAGCAGCCAACCAGGGGGCGGAGATGGTCAAGAGACCCAGTACTTC
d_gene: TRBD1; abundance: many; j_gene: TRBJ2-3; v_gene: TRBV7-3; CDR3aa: CASSSPGQGVQQYF; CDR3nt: TGTGCCAGCAGCTCCCCGGGACAGGGGGTCCAGCAGTATTTT
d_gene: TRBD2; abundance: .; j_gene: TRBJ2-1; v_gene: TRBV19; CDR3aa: CASTLGGRSYNEQFF; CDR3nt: TGTGCCAGTACCCTAGGCGGGAGATCCTACAATGAGCAGTTCTTC
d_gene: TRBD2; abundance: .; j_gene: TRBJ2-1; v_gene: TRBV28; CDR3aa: CASSGGLAGAGLNNEQFF; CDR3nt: TGTGCCAGCAGTGGGGGCCTAGCGGGAGCGGGCCTGAACAATGAGCAGTTCTTC
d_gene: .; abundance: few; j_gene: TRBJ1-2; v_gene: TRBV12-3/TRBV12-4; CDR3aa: CASSFRGGAGSNYGHTF; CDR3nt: TGTGCCAGCAGTTTCAGAGGCGGGGCCGGATCTAACTATGGCCACACCTTC
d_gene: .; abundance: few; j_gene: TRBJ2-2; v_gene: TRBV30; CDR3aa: CAWRTQNTGELFF; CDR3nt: TGTGCCTGGAGAACTCAGAACACCGGGGAGCTGTTTTTT
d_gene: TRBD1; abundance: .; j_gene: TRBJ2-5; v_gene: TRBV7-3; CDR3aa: CASSLTGVAQETQYF; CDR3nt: TGTGCCAGCAGCCTGACAGGGGTGGCGCAAGAGACCCAGTACTTC
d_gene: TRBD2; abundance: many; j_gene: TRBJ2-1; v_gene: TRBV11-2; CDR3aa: CASSLGGRAEEEQFF; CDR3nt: TGTGCCAGCAGCTTGGGCGGGAGGGCCGAGGAAGAGCAGTTCTTC
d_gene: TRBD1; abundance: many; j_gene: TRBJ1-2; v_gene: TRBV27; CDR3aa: CASSPLNRQGVYGYTF; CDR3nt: TGTGCCAGCAGTCCACTGAATAGACAGGGAGTCTATGGCTACACCTTC
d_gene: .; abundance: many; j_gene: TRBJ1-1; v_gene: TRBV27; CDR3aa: CASSLFTGQPAEAFF; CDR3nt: TGTGCCAGCAGTTTATTCACCGGACAGCCCGCTGAAGCTTTCTTT
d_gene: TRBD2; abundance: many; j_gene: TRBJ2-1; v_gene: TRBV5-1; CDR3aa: CASRFGGDNNEQFF; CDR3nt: TGCGCCAGCAGATTCGGGGGGGATAACAATGAGCAGTTCTTC
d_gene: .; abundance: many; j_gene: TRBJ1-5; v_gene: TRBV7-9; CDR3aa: CASSLSHPGGWPNQPQHF; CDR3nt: TGTGCCAGCAGCTTGTCTCATCCCGGGGGTTGGCCCAATCAGCCCCAGCATTTT
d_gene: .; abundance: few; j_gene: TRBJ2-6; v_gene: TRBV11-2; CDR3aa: CASPDSGTGANVLTF; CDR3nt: TGTGCCAGCCCAGATTCAGGGACCGGGGCCAACGTCCTGACTTTC
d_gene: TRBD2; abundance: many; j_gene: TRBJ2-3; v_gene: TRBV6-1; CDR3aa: CASSRLAGKDTQYF; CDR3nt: TGTGCCAGCAGCCGACTAGCGGGGAAGGATACGCAGTATTTT
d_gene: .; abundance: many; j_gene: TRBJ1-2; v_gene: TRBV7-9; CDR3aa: CASSLGSGRDFHGYTF; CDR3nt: TGTGCCAGCAGCTTAGGGTCTGGCAGGGACTTCCATGGCTACACCTTC
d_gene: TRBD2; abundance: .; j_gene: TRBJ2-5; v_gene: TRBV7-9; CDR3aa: CASSPYGTSGRALVQYF; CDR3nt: TGTGCCAGCAGCCCTTATGGGACTAGCGGGAGGGCTTTGGTCCAGTACTTC
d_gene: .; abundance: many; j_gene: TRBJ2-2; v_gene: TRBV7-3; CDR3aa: CASSLLGGRTGELFF; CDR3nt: TGTGCCAGCAGCTTACTGGGCGGCCGCACCGGGGAGCTGTTTTTT
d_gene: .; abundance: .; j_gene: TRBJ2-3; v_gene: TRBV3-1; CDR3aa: CASSQDLRASTDTQYF; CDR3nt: TGTGCCAGCAGCCAAGATCTCCGGGCTAGCACAGATACGCAGTATTTT
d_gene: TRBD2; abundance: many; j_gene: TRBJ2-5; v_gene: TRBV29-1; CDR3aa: CSVAAGAQETQYF; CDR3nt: TGCAGCGTTGCGGCGGGAGCACAAGAGACCCAGTACTTC
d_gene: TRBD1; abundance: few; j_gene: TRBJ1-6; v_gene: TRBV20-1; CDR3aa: CSASANLQGTDSPLHF; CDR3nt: TGCAGTGCTAGCGCTAACTTACAGGGGACGGATTCACCCCTCCACTTT
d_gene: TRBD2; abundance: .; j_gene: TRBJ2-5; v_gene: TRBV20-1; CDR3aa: CSALDLAGGQETQYF; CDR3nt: TGCAGTGCTCTCGACTTAGCGGGGGGCCAAGAGACCCAGTACTTC
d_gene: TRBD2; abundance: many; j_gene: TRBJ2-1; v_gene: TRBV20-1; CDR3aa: CSHLAGGYNEQFF; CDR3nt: TGCTCCCATTTAGCGGGTGGCTACAATGAGCAGTTCTTC
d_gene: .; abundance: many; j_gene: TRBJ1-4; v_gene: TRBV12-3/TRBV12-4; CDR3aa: CASGTLRGEKLFF; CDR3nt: TGTGCCAGCGGCACCCTTAGGGGTGAAAAACTGTTTTTT
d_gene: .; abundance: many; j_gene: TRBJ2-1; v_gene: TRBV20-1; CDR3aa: CSARGTRVNEQFF; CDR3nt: TGCAGTGCTAGAGGAACCAGGGTTAATGAGCAGTTCTTC
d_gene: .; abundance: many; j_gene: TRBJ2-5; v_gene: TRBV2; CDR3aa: CASVFGTETQYF; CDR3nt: TGTGCCAGCGTCTTTGGAACGGAGACCCAGTACTTC
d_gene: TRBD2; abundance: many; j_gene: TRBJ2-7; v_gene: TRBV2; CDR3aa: CASSEGASGRFEQYF; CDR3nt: TGTGCCAGCAGTGAAGGGGCTAGCGGTCGCTTCGAGCAGTACTTC
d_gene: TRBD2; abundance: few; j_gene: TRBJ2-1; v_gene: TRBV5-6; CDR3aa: CASSLIGTSGIDEQFF; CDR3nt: TGTGCCAGCAGCTTAATCGGGACTAGCGGGATCGATGAGCAGTTCTTC
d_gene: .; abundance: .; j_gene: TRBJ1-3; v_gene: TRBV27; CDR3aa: CASSPDPGNTIYF; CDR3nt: TGTGCCAGCAGCCCCGACCCGGGAAACACCATATATTTT
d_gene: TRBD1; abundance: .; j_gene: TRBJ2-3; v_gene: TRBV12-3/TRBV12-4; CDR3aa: CASSNEQGVIDTQYF; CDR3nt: TGTGCCAGCAGCAACGAACAGGGGGTTATTGATACGCAGTATTTT
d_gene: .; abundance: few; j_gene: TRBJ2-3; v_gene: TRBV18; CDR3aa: CASSPPGVTQYF; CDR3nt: TGTGCCAGCTCACCACCAGGCGTTACGCAGTATTTT
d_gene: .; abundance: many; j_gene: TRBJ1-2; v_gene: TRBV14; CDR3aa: CASSQGVAPYGYTF; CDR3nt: TGTGCCAGCAGCCAGGGGGTTGCCCCTTATGGCTACACCTTC
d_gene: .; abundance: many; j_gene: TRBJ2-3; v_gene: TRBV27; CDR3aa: CASSLAVVSGDTQYF; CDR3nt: TGTGCCAGCAGTTTAGCGGTTGTCTCGGGAGATACGCAGTATTTT